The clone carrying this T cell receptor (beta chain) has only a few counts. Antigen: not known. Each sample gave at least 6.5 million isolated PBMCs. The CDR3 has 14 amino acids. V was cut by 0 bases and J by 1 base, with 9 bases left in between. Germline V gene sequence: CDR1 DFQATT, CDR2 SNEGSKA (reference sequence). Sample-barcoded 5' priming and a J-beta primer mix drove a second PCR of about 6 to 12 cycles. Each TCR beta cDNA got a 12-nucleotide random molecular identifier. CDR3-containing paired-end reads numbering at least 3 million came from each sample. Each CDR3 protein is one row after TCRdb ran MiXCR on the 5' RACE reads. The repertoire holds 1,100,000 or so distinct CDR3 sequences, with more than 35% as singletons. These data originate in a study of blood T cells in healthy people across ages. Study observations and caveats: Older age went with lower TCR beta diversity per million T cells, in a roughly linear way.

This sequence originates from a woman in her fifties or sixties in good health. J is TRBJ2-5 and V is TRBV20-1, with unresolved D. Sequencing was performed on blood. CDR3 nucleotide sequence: TGCAGTGCTAGAGAAGGAGTAACCCAAGAGACCCAGTACTTC. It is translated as CSAREGVTQETQYF.